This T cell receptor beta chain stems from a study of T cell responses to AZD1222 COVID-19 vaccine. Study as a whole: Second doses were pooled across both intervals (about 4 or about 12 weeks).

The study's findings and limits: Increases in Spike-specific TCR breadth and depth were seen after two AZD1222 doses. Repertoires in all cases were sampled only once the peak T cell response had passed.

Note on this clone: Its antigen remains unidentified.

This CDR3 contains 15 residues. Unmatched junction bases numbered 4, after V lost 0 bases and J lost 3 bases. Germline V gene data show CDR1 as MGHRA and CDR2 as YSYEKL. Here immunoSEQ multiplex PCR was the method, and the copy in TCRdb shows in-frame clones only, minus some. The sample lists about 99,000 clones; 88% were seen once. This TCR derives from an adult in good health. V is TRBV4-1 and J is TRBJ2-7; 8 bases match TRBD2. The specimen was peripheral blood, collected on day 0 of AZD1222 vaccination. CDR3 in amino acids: CASSQDPGLVYEQYF. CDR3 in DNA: TGCGCCAGCAGCCAAGATCCGGGACTAGTCTACGAGCAGTACTTC.